A single sample is the source of the 7 T cell receptor beta chains below, sequenced in a study of blood T cells in healthy people across ages. Next came a second PCR, run for roughly 6 to 11 cycles, which used a sample-barcoded 5' primer along with a J-beta primer mix. One entry per CDR3 protein results from TCRdb running MiXCR on the 5' RACE reads. The sample lists fewer than 1,200,000 distinct CDR3 sequences; under 30% were seen once. The same sample was also used in a study of T cells of mothers and their children.

The sequencing input was blood. These receptors all come from a girl aged 2 to 10 in good health.

This clonotype was counted a few times. V and J are TRBV3-1 and TRBJ2-2, with 8 nucleotides matching TRBD1. Germline values: CDR1 LGHDT, CDR2 YNNKEL (reference sequence). J was trimmed by 6 bases and V by 7 bases; bases with no gene match: 13. This CDR3 has 16 residues. The CDR3 nucleotides read TGTGCCAGCAAGCCTCTGAAGGGGACAGGTGCCGGGGAGCTGTTTTTT. This sequence encodes CASKPLKGTGAGELFF.

This clonotype came up once. The chain employs TRBV12-3 or TRBV12-4 and TRBJ1-1; unclear D gene. The CDR3 totals 11 residues. Trimming shortened V by 3 bases and J by 10 bases, and 9 bases separated the two germline ends. CDR3 protein: CASSFAIGAFF. Here the CDR3 DNA reads TGTGCCAGCAGTTTCGCCATAGGAGCTTTCTTT.

This clonotype was detected only a few times. The chain carries TRBV4-1 and TRBJ1-1; D call uncertain. The CDR3 extends over 15 amino acids. CDR1 is MGHRA, CDR2 YSYEKL, per germline. V shed 2 bases and J shed 3 bases, with 13 bases lying between them. DNA of the CDR3: TGCGCCAGCAGCCAATATTCACTAACGGACACTGAAGCTTTCTTT. Translated, it gives CASSQYSLTDTEAFF.

This clonotype was picked up a small number of times. The CDR3 sequence is CASSQASGTTDTQYF. The CDR3 nucleotides are TGTGCCAGCAGTCAGGCTAGCGGGACCACAGATACGCAGTATTTT. This chain joins TRBV6-4 and TRBJ2-3; TRBD2 agrees at 9 bases. The CDR3 loop spans 15 amino acids. In germline, CDR1 is MRHNA, CDR2 SNTAGT. After removal of 5 bases from V and 2 bases from J, the junction contained 5 bases not matched to a gene.

V and J are TRBV5-1 and TRBJ1-1; D uncertain. The CDR3 is 14 amino acids. Trimming took 5 bases from V and 5 from J, leaving 16 bases between them. Per the germline V gene, CDR1 is SGHRS and CDR2 is YFSETQ. The CDR3 is CASREGLGWTEAFF. CDR3 nucleotides: TGCGCCAGCAGGGAGGGCTTGGGATGGACTGAAGCTTTCTTT.

This clonotype was counted only a few times. The J gene is TRBJ2-4, the V gene TRBV6-1; 7 bases agree with TRBD1. Germline V gene lookup returns CDR1 MNHNS and CDR2 SASEGT. This CDR3 has 14 amino acids. Losses at the gene ends were 1 base for V and 4 bases for J; bases not matched to a gene: 1. The CDR3, as DNA: TGTGCCAGCAGTGAAGGGGACAGTAAAAACATTCAGTACTTC. Amino acids: CASSEGDSKNIQYF.

This clonotype was detected ten times or more. As DNA, the CDR3 is TGCAGCGTTGAAGATCGTACCCAAGTGGATACGCAGTATTTT. It translates to CSVEDRTQVDTQYF. This chain joins TRBV29-1 and TRBJ2-3, with D unclear. Germline V CDR1 and CDR2: SQVTM, ANQGSEA. V was pared by 0 bases and J by 6 bases, with 13 bases between. The CDR3 is 14 amino acids.